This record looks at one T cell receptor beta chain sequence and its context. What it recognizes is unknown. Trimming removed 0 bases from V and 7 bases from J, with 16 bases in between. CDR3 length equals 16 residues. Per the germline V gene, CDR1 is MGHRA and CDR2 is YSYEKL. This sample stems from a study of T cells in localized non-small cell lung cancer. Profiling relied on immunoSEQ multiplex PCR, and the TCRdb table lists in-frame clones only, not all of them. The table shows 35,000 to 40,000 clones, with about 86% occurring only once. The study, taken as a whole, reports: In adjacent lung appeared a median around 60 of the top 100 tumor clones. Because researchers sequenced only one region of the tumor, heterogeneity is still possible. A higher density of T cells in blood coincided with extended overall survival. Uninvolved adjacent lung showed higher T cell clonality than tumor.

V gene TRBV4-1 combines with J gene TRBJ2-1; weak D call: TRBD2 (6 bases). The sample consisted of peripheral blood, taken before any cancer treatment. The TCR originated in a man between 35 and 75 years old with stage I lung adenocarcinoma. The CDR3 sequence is CASSQEYGRTRNEQFF. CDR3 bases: TGCGCCAGCAGCCAAGAATACGGGAGAACGAGGAATGAGCAGTTCTTC.